This T cell receptor (beta chain) was sequenced for a study of cytomegalovirus exposure and HLA in healthy donors. Turning to this clone: The target antigen is unknown.

PCR employed 60 Vbeta and 13 Jbeta primers. Only in-frame clones appear in the TCRdb table, and some are missing; sequencing was by immunoSEQ multiplex PCR. The table has around 90,000 clones, around nine tenths seen once. Study findings and constraints: Rates of TCR association differed by HLA locus in a later analysis, with DRB1 highest and HLA-C lowest. Researchers left out some V segments, among them TRBV6-2 and TRBV6-3, as indistinguishable.

Germline-derived CDR1 and CDR2 are MNHEY and SMNVEV (reference sequence). CDR3 length: 15 amino acids. V lost 2 bases, J lost 0 bases, and 9 bases lay in between. This TCR came from a man aged 30 to 45 in good health and CMV-seropositive. The sequenced sample consisted of PBMCs. This chain links TRBV27 with TRBJ2-3; no definite D call. CDR3: CASSLAYLSTDTQYF. CDR3 DNA: TGTGCCAGCAGTTTAGCGTATCTTAGCACAGATACGCAGTATTTT.